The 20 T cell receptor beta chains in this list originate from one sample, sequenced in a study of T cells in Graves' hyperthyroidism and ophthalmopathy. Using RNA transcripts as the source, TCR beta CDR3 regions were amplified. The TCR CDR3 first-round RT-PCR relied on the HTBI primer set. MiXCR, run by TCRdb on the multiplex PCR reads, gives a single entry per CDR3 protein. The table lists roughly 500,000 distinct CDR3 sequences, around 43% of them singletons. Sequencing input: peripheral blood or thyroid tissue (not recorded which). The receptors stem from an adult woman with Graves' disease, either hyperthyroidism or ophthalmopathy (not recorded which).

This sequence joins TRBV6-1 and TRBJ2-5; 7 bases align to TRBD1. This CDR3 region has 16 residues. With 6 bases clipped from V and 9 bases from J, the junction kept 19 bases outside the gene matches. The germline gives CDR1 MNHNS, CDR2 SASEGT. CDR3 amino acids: CASSPRNRDSNQPQYF. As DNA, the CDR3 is TGTGCCAGCAGCCCCCGGAACAGGGACAGCAATCAGCCCCAGTACTTC.

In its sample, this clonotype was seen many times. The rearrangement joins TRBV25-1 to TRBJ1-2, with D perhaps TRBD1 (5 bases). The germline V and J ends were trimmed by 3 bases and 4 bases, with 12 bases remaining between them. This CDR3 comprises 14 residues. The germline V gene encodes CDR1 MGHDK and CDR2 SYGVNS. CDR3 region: CASSEGPRTYGYTF. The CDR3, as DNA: TGTGCCAGCAGTGAGGGACCGAGAACCTATGGCTACACCTTC.

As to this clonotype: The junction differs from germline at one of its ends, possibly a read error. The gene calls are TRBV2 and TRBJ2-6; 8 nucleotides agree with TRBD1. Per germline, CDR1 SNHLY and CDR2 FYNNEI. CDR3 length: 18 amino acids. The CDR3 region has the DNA TGTGCCAGCAGCTTCCGGACAGGGATATTAACTGGGGCCCACGTCCTGACTTTC. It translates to CASSFRTGILTGAHVLTF.

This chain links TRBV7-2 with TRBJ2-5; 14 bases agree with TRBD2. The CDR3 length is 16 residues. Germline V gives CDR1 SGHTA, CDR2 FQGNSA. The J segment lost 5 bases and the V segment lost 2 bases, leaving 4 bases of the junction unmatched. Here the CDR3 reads CASSLRGLAGVETQYF. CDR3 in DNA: TGTGCCAGCAGCTTAAGGGGACTAGCGGGAGTGGAGACCCAGTACTTC.

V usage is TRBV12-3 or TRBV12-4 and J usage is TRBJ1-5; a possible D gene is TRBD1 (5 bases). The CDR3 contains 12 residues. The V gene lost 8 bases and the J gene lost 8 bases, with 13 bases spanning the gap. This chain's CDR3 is CASCPGGEPQHF. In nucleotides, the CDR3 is TGTGCCAGCTGCCCGGGAGGGGAGCCCCAGCATTTT.

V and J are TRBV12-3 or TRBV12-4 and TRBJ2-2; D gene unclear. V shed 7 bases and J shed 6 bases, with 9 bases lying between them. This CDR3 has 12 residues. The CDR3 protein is CASIRGAGELFF. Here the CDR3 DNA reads TGTGCCAGCATCCGTGGGGCCGGGGAGCTGTTTTTT.

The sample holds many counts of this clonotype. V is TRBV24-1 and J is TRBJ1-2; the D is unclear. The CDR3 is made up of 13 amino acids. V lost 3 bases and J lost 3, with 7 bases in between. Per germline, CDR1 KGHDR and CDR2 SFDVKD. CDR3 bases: TGTGCCACCAGTGATCCGACGGACTATGGCTACACCTTC. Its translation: CATSDPTDYGYTF.

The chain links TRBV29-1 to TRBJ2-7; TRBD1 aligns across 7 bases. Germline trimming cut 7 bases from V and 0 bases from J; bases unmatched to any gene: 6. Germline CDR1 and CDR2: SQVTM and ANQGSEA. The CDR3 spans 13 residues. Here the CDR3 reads CSDVGTDSYEQYF. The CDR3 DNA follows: TGCAGCGATGTTGGGACAGACTCCTACGAGCAGTACTTC.

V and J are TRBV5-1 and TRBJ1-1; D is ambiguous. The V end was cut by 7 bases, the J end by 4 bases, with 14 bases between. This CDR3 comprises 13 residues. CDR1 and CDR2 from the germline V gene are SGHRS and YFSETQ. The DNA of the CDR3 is TGCGCCAGCCTGGGTCTGGGCGGCACTGAAGCTTTCTTT. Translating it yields CASLGLGGTEAFF. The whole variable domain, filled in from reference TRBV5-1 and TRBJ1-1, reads KAGVTQTPRYLIKTRGQQVTLSCSPISGHRSVSWYQQTPGQGLQFLFEYFSETQRNKGNFPGRFSGRQFSNSRSEMNVSTLELGDSALYLCASLGLGGTEAFFGQGTRLTVV.

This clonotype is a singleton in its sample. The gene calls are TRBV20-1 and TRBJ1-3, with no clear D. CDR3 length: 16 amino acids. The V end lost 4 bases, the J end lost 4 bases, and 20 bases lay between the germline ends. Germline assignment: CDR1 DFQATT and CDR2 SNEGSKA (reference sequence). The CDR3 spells CSAKVNNLGPGNTIYF. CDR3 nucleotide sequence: TGCAGTGCTAAAGTTAATAATTTGGGTCCGGGAAACACCATATATTTT.

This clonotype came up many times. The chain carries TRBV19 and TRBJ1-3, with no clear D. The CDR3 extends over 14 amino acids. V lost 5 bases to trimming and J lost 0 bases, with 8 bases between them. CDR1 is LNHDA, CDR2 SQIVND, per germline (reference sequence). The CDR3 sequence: CASSVPSSGNTIYF. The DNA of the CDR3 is TGTGCCAGTAGTGTACCGAGCTCTGGAAACACCATATATTTT.

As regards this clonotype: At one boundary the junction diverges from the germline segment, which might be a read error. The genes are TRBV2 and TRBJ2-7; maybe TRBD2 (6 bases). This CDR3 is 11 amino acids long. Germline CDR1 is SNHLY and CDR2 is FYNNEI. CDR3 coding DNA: TGTGCCAGCAGGGACATCACCCGCGGGAACTTC. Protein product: CASRDITRGNF.

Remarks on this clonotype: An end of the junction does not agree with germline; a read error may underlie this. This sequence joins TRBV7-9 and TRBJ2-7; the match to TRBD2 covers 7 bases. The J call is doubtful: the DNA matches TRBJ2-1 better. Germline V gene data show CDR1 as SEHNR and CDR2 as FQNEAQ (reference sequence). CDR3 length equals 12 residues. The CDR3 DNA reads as TGCGCCAGCAGCCCAGCGGGAAGTATGCAGTTCTTC. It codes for CASSPAGSMQFF.

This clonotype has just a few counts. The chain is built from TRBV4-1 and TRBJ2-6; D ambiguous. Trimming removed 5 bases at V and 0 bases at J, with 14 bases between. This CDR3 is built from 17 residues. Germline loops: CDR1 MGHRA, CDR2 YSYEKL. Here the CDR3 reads CASSSTGLSSGANVLTF. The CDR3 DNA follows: TGCGCCAGCAGCTCCACTGGTCTCAGCTCTGGGGCCAACGTCCTGACTTTC.

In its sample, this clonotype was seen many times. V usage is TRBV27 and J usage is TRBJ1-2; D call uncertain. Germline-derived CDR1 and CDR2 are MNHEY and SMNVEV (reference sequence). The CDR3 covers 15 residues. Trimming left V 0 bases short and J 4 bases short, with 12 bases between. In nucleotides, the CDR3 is TGTGCCAGCAGTTTATCGACGGCAGGACGCTATGGCTACACCTTC. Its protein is CASSLSTAGRYGYTF.

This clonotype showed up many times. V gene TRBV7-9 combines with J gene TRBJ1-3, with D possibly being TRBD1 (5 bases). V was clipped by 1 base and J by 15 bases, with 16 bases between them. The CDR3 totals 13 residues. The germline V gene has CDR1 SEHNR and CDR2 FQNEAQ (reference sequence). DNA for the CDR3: TGTGCCAGCAGCTTAGAGATGGGACCCCAAGGATATTTT. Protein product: CASSLEMGPQGYF.

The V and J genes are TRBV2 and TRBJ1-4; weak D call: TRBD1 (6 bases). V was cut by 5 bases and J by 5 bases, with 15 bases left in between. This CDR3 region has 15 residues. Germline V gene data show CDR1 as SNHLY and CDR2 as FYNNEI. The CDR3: CASSYRDVGNEKLFF. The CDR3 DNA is TGTGCCAGCAGTTACAGGGACGTGGGGAATGAAAAACTGTTTTTT.

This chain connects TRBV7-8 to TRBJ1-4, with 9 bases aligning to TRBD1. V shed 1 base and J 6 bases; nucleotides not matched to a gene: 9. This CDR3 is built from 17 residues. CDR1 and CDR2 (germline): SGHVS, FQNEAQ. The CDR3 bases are TGTGCCAGCAGCTTAGAGATGACGGGACAGGGTTATGAAAAACTGTTTTTT. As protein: CASSLEMTGQGYEKLFF.

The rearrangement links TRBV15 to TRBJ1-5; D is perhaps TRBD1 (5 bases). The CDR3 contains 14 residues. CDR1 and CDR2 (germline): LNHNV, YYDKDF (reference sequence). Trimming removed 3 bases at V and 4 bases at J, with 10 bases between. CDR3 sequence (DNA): TGTGCCACCAGCAGCGGACATATAAATCAGCCCCAGCATTTT. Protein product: CATSSGHINQPQHF.

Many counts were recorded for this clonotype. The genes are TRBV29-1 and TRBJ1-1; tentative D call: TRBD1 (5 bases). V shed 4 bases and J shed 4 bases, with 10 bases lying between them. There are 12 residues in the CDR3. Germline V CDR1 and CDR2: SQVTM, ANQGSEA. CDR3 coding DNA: TGCAGCGTTGGCTCAGGGTCCACTGAAGCTTTCTTT. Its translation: CSVGSGSTEAFF.